Listed here are 15 T cell receptor beta chains from one sample, sequenced in a study of cytomegalovirus exposure and HLA in healthy donors. PCR involved 60 Vbeta and 13 Jbeta primers. TCRdb's copy holds only in-frame clones and misses some; the assay was immunoSEQ multiplex PCR. The data contain under 150,000 clones, approximately 80% of them seen just once; the ten biggest clones take up almost 6%. The specimen was PBMCs. Every receptor here comes from a woman between 35 and 50 years old in good health and CMV-seropositive.

This chain joins TRBV4-1 and TRBJ1-4, with 8 bases fitting TRBD1. Germline V gives CDR1 MGHRA, CDR2 YSYEKL. This CDR3 spans 16 amino acids. Unmatched junction bases numbered 4, after V lost 0 bases and J lost 4 bases. The DNA of the CDR3 is TGCGCCAGCAGCCAAGATAGCGACAGGGGTAATGAAAAACTGTTTTTT. It encodes CASSQDSDRGNEKLFF.

This clone was seen more than once but under ten times. J is TRBJ1-5 and V is TRBV6-6; 8 bases map to TRBD1. CDR1 is MNHNY and CDR2 is SVGAGI in the germline V gene (reference sequence). V lost 7 bases, J lost 0 bases, and 8 bases stayed unmatched. The CDR3 covers 16 residues. The CDR3 sequence is CASTPKTGASNQPQHF. The CDR3 region has the DNA TGTGCCAGCACCCCCAAGACAGGGGCTAGCAATCAGCCCCAGCATTTT.

This clone was counted a single time. This chain joins TRBV18 and TRBJ1-2, with D unresolved. V gave up 2 bases and J gave up 1 base, with 11 bases separating them. This CDR3 has 15 residues. CDR1 is KGHSH, CDR2 LQKENI, per germline. The CDR3 loop is CASSPGLPNNYGYTF. The CDR3, as DNA: TGTGCCAGCTCACCAGGGCTCCCCAATAACTATGGCTACACCTTC.

This chain connects TRBV28 to TRBJ1-5, with 7 bases fitting TRBD1. The junction had 14 bases not matched to a gene; V was cut back by 6 bases and J by 3 bases. This CDR3 is built from 17 residues. Germline-derived CDR1 and CDR2 are MDHEN and SYDVKM. This chain's CDR3 is CASRETGRGGNNQPQHF. CDR3 in DNA: TGTGCCAGCAGAGAGACAGGGCGCGGAGGTAACAATCAGCCCCAGCATTTT.

V is TRBV19 and J is TRBJ1-1; D call uncertain. The CDR3 totals 12 residues. V was trimmed by 7 bases and J by 10 bases, leaving 16 bases between them. CDR1 and CDR2 from the germline V gene are LNHDA and SQIVND (reference sequence). CDR3 in amino acids: CASTSGSYGAFF. Written as DNA, the CDR3 is TGTGCCAGTACTTCCGGGTCCTACGGAGCTTTCTTT.

The chain is built from TRBV19 and TRBJ2-2, with D possibly TRBD2 on 6 matching bases. With 3 bases removed from V and 4 bases from J, the gap between germline ends came to 12 bases. This CDR3 comprises 15 residues. The germline gives CDR1 LNHDA, CDR2 SQIVND (reference sequence). The CDR3 sequence: CASSIVQGLTGELFF. The DNA of the CDR3 is TGTGCCAGTAGTATCGTGCAGGGACTCACCGGGGAGCTGTTTTTT. Filled out from reference TRBV19 and TRBJ2-2, the complete variable domain reads DGGITQSPKYLFRKEGQNVTLSCEQNLNHDAMYWYRQDPGQGLRLIYYSQIVNDFQKGDIAEGYSVSREKKESFPLTVTSAQKNPTAFYLCASSIVQGLTGELFFGEGSRLTVL.

There are a few counts of this clone. The chain employs TRBV5-1 and TRBJ1-4; a possible D gene is TRBD1 (6 bases). This CDR3 comprises 13 residues. Germline CDR1 is SGHRS and CDR2 is YFSETQ. V lost 6 bases to trimming and J lost 8 bases, with 14 bases between them. CDR3 nucleotide sequence: TGCGCCAGCACAGGGGTGCGTAGGGAAAAACTGTTTTTT. It is translated as CASTGVRREKLFF.

The chain is built from TRBV5-6 and TRBJ1-2, with D possibly matching TRBD1 (5 bases). Trimming cost V 0 bases and J 1 base, with 7 bases left between them. There are 14 residues in the CDR3. The germline gives CDR1 SGHDT, CDR2 YYEEEE. The CDR3 nucleotides read TGTGCCAGCAGCTTGGAACAGGTTAACTATGGCTACACCTTC. It translates to CASSLEQVNYGYTF.

For the CDR3, the DNA is TGTGCCTGGAGCCAAAGGTTTCAGGGGATTCAGCCCCAGCATTTT. Its translation: CAWSQRFQGIQPQHF. This chain uses TRBV30 with TRBJ1-5, with D possibly matching TRBD1 (6 bases). CDR3 length: 15 residues. V was shortened by 3 bases and J by 6 bases, with 18 bases between the two germline ends. CDR1 is GTSNPN and CDR2 is SVGIG in the germline V gene (reference sequence).

The chain recombines TRBV30 with TRBJ2-1, with TRBD2 matching 7 bases. The CDR3 sequence is 15 residues long. CDR1 is GTSNPN, CDR2 SVGIG, per germline (reference sequence). With 1 base clipped from V and 1 base from J, the junction kept 4 bases outside the gene matches. Here the CDR3 reads CAWSGDGGSYNEQFF. DNA for the CDR3: TGTGCCTGGAGTGGAGACGGGGGGTCCTACAATGAGCAGTTCTTC.

The V call is TRBV2, the J call TRBJ2-7; a possible D gene is TRBD2 (6 bases). Looked up from germline, CDR1 is SNHLY and CDR2 is FYNNEI. Trimming took off 7 bases at V and 4 bases at J, with 8 bases between the two ends. This CDR3 contains 11 residues. The CDR3 coding sequence is TGTGCCAGCAAGGGGACTTACGAGCAGTACTTC. Encoded protein: CASKGTYEQYF.

This clone was observed once. The chain recombines TRBV2 with TRBJ2-3, with D perhaps TRBD1 (6 bases). Trimming removed 5 bases at V and 0 bases at J, with 12 bases between. This CDR3 spans 15 amino acids. Germline CDR1 is SNHLY and CDR2 is FYNNEI. CDR3 in DNA: TGTGCCAGCAGTCCTACAGGGTCTAGCACAGATACGCAGTATTTT. This encodes CASSPTGSSTDTQYF.

The chain carries TRBV29-1 and TRBJ2-7; tentatively, D is TRBD2 (6 bases). The V end lost 3 bases, the J end lost 2 bases, and 14 bases lay between the germline ends. There are 14 residues in the CDR3. Per germline, CDR1 SQVTM and CDR2 ANQGSEA. CDR3 sequence: CSVDFGAGTYEQYF. The DNA of the CDR3 is TGCAGCGTTGATTTCGGGGCGGGAACCTACGAGCAGTACTTC.

In this sample, this clone turned up once. V usage is TRBV7-7 and J usage is TRBJ1-4, with 8 nucleotides matching TRBD1. CDR1 SSHAT and CDR2 FNYEAQ come from the germline V gene (reference sequence). This CDR3 spans 13 amino acids. The CDR3 loop reads CAVSTGANEKLFF. CDR3 nucleotide sequence: TGTGCTGTATCGACAGGGGCTAATGAAAAACTGTTTTTT.

The chain employs TRBV5-1 and TRBJ2-5, with a weak D call TRBD1 (6 bases). The CDR3 totals 13 residues. The germline V gene has CDR1 SGHRS and CDR2 YFSETQ. Trimming cost V 4 bases and J 5 bases, with 12 bases left between them. The CDR3 region is CASSNRVVETQYF. The DNA of the CDR3 is TGCGCCAGCAGCAACAGGGTGGTGGAGACCCAGTACTTC.